This T cell receptor (beta chain) was sequenced in a study of T-cell reconstitution after alpha-beta-depleted transplantation in children. The study's findings and limits: Day-60 TCRbeta diversity that was high in some patients was derived from surviving recipient T cells and thymic progenitors. At the one-year point after transplant, T-cell counts and TCRbeta diversity were found to come mostly from T cells that had been newly produced. Several hundred rapidly expanded clones from non-depleted graft cells reportedly supplied alpha-beta T cells about two months post-transplant.

The germline CDR1 and CDR2 sequences are DFQATT and SNEGSKA (reference sequence). This CDR3 has 15 amino acids. Trimming took 5 bases from V and 2 from J; bases not matched to a gene: 7. The sample holds one count of this clonotype. Its antigen is undetermined. During its preparation, the TCRbeta library received unique molecular identifiers. TCRdb recomputed calls from the PCR reads with MiXCR, one row per CDR3 protein. Among approximately 220,000 distinct CDR3 sequences listed, approximately 15% were seen once. The TCR was taken from a male patient between 2 and 9 years old who had a stem cell transplant for acute lymphoblastic leukemia, so the T cells may come from the graft donor. Sequenced here: PBMCs, mostly from graft donor cells, sampled 360 days after TCRalphabeta/CD19-depleted stem cell transplant. This chain links TRBV20-1 with TRBJ2-2; 8 bases are a match to TRBD1. The CDR3 DNA reads TGCAGTGCTCCTCAGACAGGGGACAACACCGGGGAGCTGTTTTTT. Translation: CSAPQTGDNTGELFF.